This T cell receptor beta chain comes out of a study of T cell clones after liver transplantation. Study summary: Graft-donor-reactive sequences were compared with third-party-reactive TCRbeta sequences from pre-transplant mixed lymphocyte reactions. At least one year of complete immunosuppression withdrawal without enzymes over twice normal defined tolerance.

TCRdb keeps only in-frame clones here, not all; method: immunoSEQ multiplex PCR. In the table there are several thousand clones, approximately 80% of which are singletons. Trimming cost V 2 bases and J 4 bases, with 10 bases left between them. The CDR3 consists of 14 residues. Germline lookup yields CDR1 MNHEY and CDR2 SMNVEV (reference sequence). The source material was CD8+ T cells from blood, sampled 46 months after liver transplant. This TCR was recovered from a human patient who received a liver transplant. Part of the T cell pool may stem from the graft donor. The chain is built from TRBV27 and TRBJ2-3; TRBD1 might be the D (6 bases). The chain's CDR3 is CASSLGGRPDTQYF. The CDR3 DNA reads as TGTGCCAGCAGTTTAGGGGGCAGACCAGATACGCAGTATTTT.